The following is a TCR beta chain sequence with its context. Authors' processing steps: The authors estimated nucleated cell counts from reference gene primer amplification. TCRdb's copy holds only in-frame clones and misses some; the assay was immunoSEQ multiplex PCR. The DNA was the basis for D and trimming; V, J and clone size are from that table. The table has some 460,000 clones, about 85% seen once. Trimming stripped 0 bases from V and 8 bases from J, with 11 bases between. Germline V gene lookup returns CDR1 LGHDT and CDR2 YNNKEL (reference sequence). The CDR3 contains 14 residues. The record originates from a study of blood T cell repertoires in COVID-19. Background on the study: PBMCs, B-cell-depleted T cells, or T cells were the source of the cDNA or gDNA that made up the material.

The sequencing input was PBMCs or T cells enriched from blood (not recorded which). The rearrangement links TRBV3-1 (or the pseudogene TRBV3-2) to TRBJ2-1; D is uncertain. The receptor was derived from a woman aged 18-29 years with acute COVID-19. CDR3 amino acids: CASSQDANFDEQFF. The CDR3 DNA reads TGTGCCAGCAGCCAAGATGCCAACTTTGATGAGCAGTTCTTC.